This TCR beta chain is from a study of human T cells and chemical hapten exposure. Study context: A 2 cm by 2 cm inner upper arm patch received 2% DPC for sensitization.

The time point is: patch test 2, 6 weeks after DPC sensitization. Treatment specified: therapeutic diphenylcyclopropenone sensitization with weekly scalp DPC. Every patch test was put on after a blood sample was taken. Germline lookup yields CDR1 SGHAT and CDR2 FQNNGV. Trimming cost V 5 bases and J 9 bases; bases outside gene matches: 9. CDR3 size: 14 residues. This clonotype occurred a few times. TCRdb analysed the RACE reads with MiXCR anew, one entry per CDR3 protein. Among a few hundred thousand distinct CDR3 sequences listed, under 6.5% were seen once. Sample: whole blood, taken in connection with sensitization to the hapten diphenylcyclopropenone (DPC). This clonotype originated in a young woman with alopecia areata. Some clones in this sample may be carry-over from other donors' samples. The chain recombines TRBV11-2 with TRBJ2-4; 8 positions match TRBD2. This CDR3 reads CASSLTGLVGIQYF. DNA of the CDR3: TGTGCCAGCAGCCTGACGGGACTAGTTGGCATTCAGTACTTC.